These 22 T cell receptor beta chains originate from one sample sequenced in a study of T cells in Graves' hyperthyroidism and ophthalmopathy. TCR beta CDR3 regions were amplified from RNA. The TCR CDR3 was amplified in a first-round RT-PCR using the HTBI primer set. TCRdb called the multiplex PCR reads again in MiXCR, with one record for every CDR3 protein. The sample has under 550,000 distinct CDR3 sequences; 15% to 20% are singletons. Sequences were obtained from blood. These receptors were obtained from a man in his forties with Graves' ophthalmopathy.

This chain uses TRBV27 with TRBJ1-2; D is perhaps TRBD1 (6 bases). Germline assignment: CDR1 MNHEY and CDR2 SMNVEV (reference sequence). This CDR3 is 16 amino acids long. V dropped 5 bases and J dropped 8 bases, with 24 bases sitting between them. The CDR3, as DNA: TGTGCCAGCAGTCCTGAATTTAACAGGGTCCGAGACGGCTACACCTTC. It yields the protein CASSPEFNRVRDGYTF.

Comments on this clonotype: One junction end disagrees with the germline gene, perhaps due to a read error. This chain links TRBV7-6 with TRBJ2-3; D might be TRBD2 (5 bases). CDR3 size: 13 residues. Germline V gene lookup returns CDR1 SGHVS and CDR2 FNYEAQ. The CDR3 here is CASSLSSKDTQYF. Here the CDR3 DNA reads TGTGCCAGCAGCTTATCTAGCAAAGATACGCAGTATTTT.

This clonotype was detected only a few times. This rearrangement joins TRBV4-2 to TRBJ2-7, with D unresolved. The germline CDR1 and CDR2 sequences are LGHNA and YNFKEQ. This CDR3 comprises 16 residues. V lost 0 bases, J lost 0 bases, and 12 bases lay in between. DNA of the CDR3: TGTGCCAGCAGCCAAGATGTAACCCCCAGCTCCTACGAGCAGTACTTC. Its protein is CASSQDVTPSSYEQYF.

The chain joins TRBV11-2 to TRBJ2-1; 14 nucleotides match TRBD2. With V trimmed by 6 bases and J by 8 bases, 12 bases remained unmatched. The CDR3 consists of 17 residues. Germline V gene data show CDR1 as SGHAT and CDR2 as FQNNGV. CDR3 in DNA: TGTGCCAGCAGTTCGGCCGGGACTAGCGGGAGAGGGCATGAGCAGTTCTTC. Translated: CASSSAGTSGRGHEQFF.

This clonotype was detected a few times. This rearrangement joins TRBV19 to TRBJ2-1; 7 bases align to TRBD2. Trimming cost V 4 bases and J 7 bases; bases outside gene matches: 16. Germline V lookup: CDR1 LNHDA, CDR2 SQIVND (reference sequence). This CDR3 is built from 17 residues. The CDR3 region is CASSSFHLAAKPNEQFF. CDR3 in DNA: TGTGCCAGTAGTAGTTTTCACCTAGCGGCCAAACCGAATGAGCAGTTCTTC.

V gene TRBV6-2 or TRBV6-3 combines with J gene TRBJ1-4; D is ambiguous. The CDR3 contains 14 residues. With 6 bases removed from V and 0 bases from J, the gap between germline ends came to 8 bases. Germline V gene lookup returns CDR1 MNHEY and CDR2 SVGEGT. CDR3 nucleotides: TGTGCCAGCAGGCCGCATGCAACTAATGAAAAACTGTTTTTT. This translates into CASRPHATNEKLFF.

This clonotype was counted a single time. The V and J genes are TRBV20-1 and TRBJ2-1, with D unclear. The germline gives CDR1 DFQATT, CDR2 SNEGSKA (reference sequence). This CDR3 has 12 amino acids. Trimming pared 5 bases from V and 9 bases from J, leaving 14 bases between. As DNA, the CDR3 is TGCAGTGCTTTGACCTATAGGCGTGAGCAGTTCTTC. It is translated as CSALTYRREQFF.

This clonotype has at least ten counts. For the CDR3, the DNA is TGTGCCAGCAGCCTGGGGCCAACCTACAATGAGCAGTTCTTC. The encoded protein is CASSLGPTYNEQFF. The chain carries TRBV11-3 and TRBJ2-1, with a possible D match to TRBD1 (5 bases). Germline values: CDR1 SGHNT, CDR2 YENEEA. This CDR3 has 14 residues. Trimming cost V 5 bases and J 2 bases, with 10 bases left between them.

The sample holds a few counts of this clonotype. This chain joins TRBV5-1 and TRBJ2-7; D call uncertain. The CDR3 length is 15 residues. Germline V gene data show CDR1 as SGHRS and CDR2 as YFSETQ. V lost 0 bases and J lost 2, with 12 bases in between. The CDR3 loop reads CASSLDWTGTYEQYF. The CDR3 region has the DNA TGCGCCAGCAGCTTGGACTGGACGGGCACCTACGAGCAGTACTTC. Filled out from reference TRBV5-1 and TRBJ2-7, the complete variable domain reads KAGVTQTPRYLIKTRGQQVTLSCSPISGHRSVSWYQQTPGQGLQFLFEYFSETQRNKGNFPGRFSGRQFSNSRSEMNVSTLELGDSALYLCASSLDWTGTYEQYFGPGTRLTVT.

This clonotype was observed at least ten times. The rearrangement uses TRBV30 and TRBJ1-2, with TRBD1 as a possible D gene (5 bases). Trimming pared 4 bases from V and 3 bases from J, leaving 15 bases between. Germline V lookup: CDR1 GTSNPN, CDR2 SVGIG (reference sequence). There are 14 residues in the CDR3. CDR3 bases: TGTGCCTGGACCGGCAAGGGGCTCGACTATGGCTACACCTTC. Its translation is CAWTGKGLDYGYTF.

CDR3 in DNA: TGTGCCAGCAGCGCCTACAGGAATGAGCAGTTCTTC. Translated: CASSAYRNEQFF. The chain employs TRBV5-5 and TRBJ2-1, with D perhaps matching TRBD1 (5 bases). V was clipped by 4 bases and J by 7 bases, with 9 bases between them. The CDR3 sequence is 12 residues long. The V gene's germline CDR1 is SGHKS and CDR2 YYEKEE (reference sequence).

This chain links TRBV20-1 with TRBJ1-5; D not resolved. Trimming took off 3 bases at V and 5 bases at J, with 14 bases between the two ends. The CDR3 spans 14 residues. Per germline, CDR1 DFQATT and CDR2 SNEGSKA (reference sequence). The CDR3 region is CSARRVPPDQPQHF. CDR3 coding DNA: TGCAGTGCTAGGCGGGTCCCCCCCGATCAGCCCCAGCATTTT.

CDR3 DNA: TGCGCCAGCAGGCAGAGAAACGGAGACGGTGAGCAGTTCTTC. This gives the protein CASRQRNGDGEQFF. The chain employs TRBV5-1 and TRBJ2-1; D remains unclear. This CDR3 is 14 amino acids long. V shed 5 bases and J shed 9 bases, with 18 bases lying between them. The germline CDR1 and CDR2 sequences are SGHRS and YFSETQ.

The chain couples TRBV11-2 to TRBJ2-5; tentatively, D is TRBD1 (5 bases). Germline V CDR1 and CDR2: SGHAT, FQNNGV. The ends were cut back, 3 bases at V and 5 bases at J, with 16 bases in the middle. This CDR3 is 15 amino acids long. CDR3 DNA sequence: TGTGCCAGCAGCTTGGATAGGCTAGGGGCTGAGACCCAGTACTTC. Its translation is CASSLDRLGAETQYF.

This clonotype was observed at least ten times. The V call is TRBV7-2, the J call TRBJ1-2; D is unresolved. This CDR3 region has 14 residues. V lost 4 bases and J lost 0, with 9 bases in between. Germline V gene data show CDR1 as SGHTA and CDR2 as FQGNSA. CDR3 DNA: TGTGCCAGCAGCTCAGACGGAGCTAACTATGGCTACACCTTC. Encoded protein: CASSSDGANYGYTF.

This clonotype was picked up many times. This chain connects TRBV5-1 to TRBJ2-7, with D perhaps matching TRBD2 (6 bases). The germline V gene has CDR1 SGHRS and CDR2 YFSETQ. This CDR3 comprises 15 residues. V lost 6 bases to trimming and J lost 0 bases, with 16 bases between them. Here the CDR3 reads CASMEGPTSSYEQYF. In DNA form, the CDR3 reads TGCGCCAGCATGGAGGGCCCGACGAGCTCCTACGAGCAGTACTTC.

This clonotype was seen repeatedly, ten times or more. This sequence joins TRBV7-3 and TRBJ2-7, with no clear D. Trimming left V 6 bases short and J 1 base short, with 16 bases between. The CDR3 has 15 residues. Germline V lookup: CDR1 SGHTA, CDR2 FQGTGA. CDR3 sequence reads: CASSPGPTSSYEQYF. DNA for the CDR3: TGTGCCAGCAGTCCAGGACCCACATCATCCTACGAGCAGTACTTC.

This chain uses TRBV3-1 with TRBJ2-7; D remains ambiguous. CDR1 and CDR2 (germline): LGHDT, YNNKEL (reference sequence). The CDR3 sequence is 14 residues long. V gave up 1 base and J gave up 6 bases, with 13 bases separating them. The CDR3: CASSQAPLTAEQYF. The CDR3 DNA reads as TGTGCCAGCAGCCAAGCTCCATTAACCGCCGAGCAGTACTTC.

In its sample, this clonotype was seen many times. The chain employs TRBV3-1 and TRBJ1-1; tentatively, D is TRBD1 (6 bases). The CDR3 extends over 14 amino acids. Deletions cut 10 bases from V and 1 base from J, with 16 bases between. Germline lookup yields CDR1 LGHDT and CDR2 YNNKEL (reference sequence). CDR3 residues: CATCRAGENTEAFF. In DNA, the CDR3 is TGTGCCACATGCCGCGCAGGGGAGAACACTGAAGCTTTCTTT.

The rearrangement uses TRBV7-3 and TRBJ2-7, with D perhaps TRBD2 (6 bases). V gave up 4 bases and J gave up 2 bases, with 12 bases separating them. Germline loops: CDR1 SGHTA, CDR2 FQGTGA. The CDR3 is 14 amino acids. CDR3 in amino acids: CASSYPGAAYEQYF. In DNA form, the CDR3 reads TGTGCCAGCAGCTATCCGGGAGCGGCCTACGAGCAGTACTTC.

This clonotype was found many times. The CDR3 sequence is CASSPGTGAGYTF. The CDR3 DNA follows: TGTGCCAGCAGCCCCGGGACAGGGGCCGGCTACACCTTC. This chain links TRBV5-6 with TRBJ1-2; TRBD1 aligns across 10 bases. Per germline, CDR1 SGHDT and CDR2 YYEEEE. Trimming at V came to 4 bases and at J to 8 bases, leaving 5 bases not matched to a gene. CDR3 size: 13 residues. Using reference TRBV5-6 and TRBJ1-2 for the parts outside the CDR3, the full variable domain is DAGVTQSPTHLIKTRGQQVTLRCSPKSGHDTVSWYQQALGQGPQFIFQYYEEEERQRGNFPDRFSGHQFPNYSSELNVNALLLGDSALYLCASSPGTGAGYTFGSGTRLTVV.

This clonotype has ten or more counts. This chain joins TRBV7-9 and TRBJ2-7; D possibly corresponds to TRBD2 (6 bases). This CDR3 comprises 14 residues. With 8 bases removed from V and 1 base from J, the gap between germline ends came to 15 bases. Germline V gene lookup returns CDR1 SEHNR and CDR2 FQNEAQ (reference sequence). The CDR3 sequence is CASLITGESYEQYF. The CDR3 bases are TGTGCCAGCCTCATTACGGGGGAATCCTACGAGCAGTACTTC.